The rows below give T cell receptor beta chains drawn from one sample of a study of T cells in Graves' hyperthyroidism and ophthalmopathy. TCRdb redid the calling of the multiplex PCR reads with MiXCR, one entry per CDR3 protein. The sample records hundreds of thousands of distinct CDR3 sequences, roughly 17% being singletons. The sequencing input was blood. The source of these receptors is a woman in her late teens or twenties with Graves' hyperthyroidism. Both conserved end residues are part of each CDR3. D genes are given only for firm matches. The listing skips clone size in some rows; elsewhere it reads once, few, many or a size class.

>TRBV11-2|many|TRBD1|TRBJ2-1
TGTGCCAGCAGTCGACAGGGGGCAAACAATGAGCAGTTCTTC
CASSRQGANNEQFF
>TRBV28|-|TRBD1|TRBJ1-5
TGTGCCACCAGAAGAATCGGACAGGGCAATCAGCCCCAGCATTTT
CATRRIGQGNQPQHF
>TRBV6-1|many|-|TRBJ1-5
TGTGCCAGCAGTGCGCCTCGGGCAGCCCCCGAGAAGCCCCAGCATTTT
CASSAPRAAPEKPQHF
>TRBV6-2/TRBV6-3|few|-|TRBJ2-3
TGTGCCAGCAGTCCCAACGATCACAGGCAGTATTTT
CASSPNDHRQYF
>TRBV20-1|-|-|TRBJ1-2
TGCAGTGCCCCGACAGAGGCCTATGGCTACACCTTC
CSAPTEAYGYTF
>TRBV5-1|many|-|TRBJ1-2
TGCGCCAGCAGCGGAGGGACCTACAACTATGGCTACACCTTC
CASSGGTYNYGYTF
>TRBV7-2|many|-|TRBJ2-5
TGTGCCAGCAGCTCTCGGACTACCCTTCCATCGACCCAGTACTTC
CASSSRTTLPSTQYF
>TRBV28|-|TRBD1|TRBJ2-7
TGTGCCAGCAGCCGAAGAAAGGACAGGGGGGGCGAGCAGTACTTC
CASSRRKDRGGEQYF
>TRBV27|-|-|TRBJ2-3
TGTGCCAGCAGCCTTATAGTCCCACTCGGCACAGATACGCAGTATTTT
CASSLIVPLGTDTQYF
>TRBV6-5|few|TRBD1|TRBJ2-1
TGTGCCAGCAGTTACTTGGGACAGGGGGCGCGAGGCTCCTACAATGAGCAGTTCTTC
CASSYLGQGARGSYNEQFF
>TRBV7-8|many|-|TRBJ2-7
TGTGCCAGCAGCTTAGGGACGGAAGAGCAGTACTTC
CASSLGTEEQYF
>TRBV5-1|many|-|TRBJ2-7
TGCGCCAGCAGCCAACCGGACACTTACGAGCAGTACTTC
CASSQPDTYEQYF
>TRBV3-1|many|TRBD2|TRBJ2-1
TGTGCCAGCAGCCGATCCGGGACTAGCGGGAGTGGGAATGAGCAGTTCTTC
CASSRSGTSGSGNEQFF
>TRBV11-1|-|TRBD2|TRBJ2-1
TGTGCCAGCAGCTTAGGCTTTTTTGCTAGCGGGAGAACTGAGCAGTTCTTC
CASSLGFFASGRTEQFF
>TRBV5-1|few|-|TRBJ1-1
TGCGCCAGCAGCCCCAGCACCCGTTTGGGGACTGAAGCTTTCTTT
CASSPSTRLGTEAFF
>TRBV20-1|many|-|TRBJ2-7
TGCAGTGCCAATGATGGGAGATCTTCCTACGAGCAGTACTTC
CSANDGRSSYEQYF
>TRBV7-2|many|TRBD2|TRBJ2-5
TGTGCCAGCAGCCTCCATAGCGGGGGCTCGGAGACCCAGTACTTC
CASSLHSGGSETQYF
>TRBV12-3/TRBV12-4|many|TRBD1|TRBJ2-7
TGTGCCAGCAGTAGACGGGACAGCCCCCTCCACGAGCAGTACTTC
CASSRRDSPLHEQYF
>TRBV5-6|-|-|TRBJ1-5
TGTGCCAGCAGCTGGAGTCGGAGGCGCGATCAGCCCCAGCATTTT
CASSWSRRRDQPQHF
>TRBV7-8|many|TRBD2|TRBJ2-3
TGTGCCAGCAGCCTAGCCGGGACTAGCCTCACAGATACGCAGTATTTT
CASSLAGTSLTDTQYF
>TRBV20-1|few|-|TRBJ2-6
TGCAGTGCTGCAAAGTTTGGGGCCAACGTCCTGACTTTC
CSAAKFGANVLTF
>TRBV27|few|TRBD1|TRBJ2-1
TGTGCCAGCAGTTTAGGACAGGGCCACAATGAGCAGTTCTTC
CASSLGQGHNEQFF
>TRBV20-1|few|-|TRBJ1-5
TGCAGTGCTAGAGATGGGGGGGCGGGCAATCAGCCCCAGCATTTT
CSARDGGAGNQPQHF
>TRBV4-3|few|-|TRBJ1-3
TGCGCCAGCAGCCAAGCGCCCGGGGGGTTGAACACCATATATTTT
CASSQAPGGLNTIYF
>TRBV12-3/TRBV12-4|many|-|TRBJ1-1
TGTGCCAGCAGTTTGCCGACGGTGAACACTGAAGCTTTCTTT
CASSLPTVNTEAFF
>TRBV10-3|few|-|TRBJ2-1
TGTGCCATCAGTGAGGGGCTGAATGAGCAGTTCTTC
CAISEGLNEQFF
>TRBV6-1|few|TRBD2|TRBJ2-2
TGTGCCAGCAGTGACCGACTAGCGGGACCCGGGGAGCTGTTTTTT
CASSDRLAGPGELFF
>TRBV28|-|-|TRBJ1-2
TGTGCCAGCAGCCCCACCCGGACCCAAGGCTACACCTTC
CASSPTRTQGYTF
>TRBV15|-|-|TRBJ2-1
TGTGCCACCAGCCCACGACTAGTTTATGAGCAGTTCTTC
CATSPRLVYEQFF
>TRBV6-1|many|-|TRBJ1-5
TGTGCCAGCAGCTCTCCCGACAGGAATAGCAATCAGCCCCAGCATTTT
CASSSPDRNSNQPQHF
>TRBV11-2|many|-|TRBJ1-2
TGTGCCAGCAGCTTAGAGCAAGAAGGCTACACCTTC
CASSLEQEGYTF
>TRBV20-1|few|-|TRBJ2-5
TGCAGTGCTAGGGGGATTTCAGAGACCCAGTACTTC
CSARGISETQYF
>TRBV14|many|TRBD2|TRBJ2-7
TGTGCCAGCAGCCAAGTCGGGGGGGAGCAGTACTTC
CASSQVGGEQYF